Listed here are 30 T cell receptor beta chains from one sample, sequenced in a study of OX40 agonist ivuxolimab in advanced cancers. Clones were sequenced by immunoSEQ multiplex PCR, and TCRdb holds only the in-frame ones, with some missing. The data show tens of thousands of clones, with roughly 90% seen just once and about 7.8% held by the top ten. Sequencing used CD4+ or CD8+ T cells sorted from blood, obtained in a trial of the OX40 agonist ivuxolimab. The receptors come from an adult with an advanced solid tumor such as melanoma, head and neck, liver or kidney cancer.

This clone has only one observation. The J gene is TRBJ2-5, the V gene TRBV29-1; tentatively, D is TRBD2 (6 bases). This CDR3 region has 14 residues. Trimming took off 4 bases at V and 6 bases at J, with 18 bases between the two ends. Germline V gives CDR1 SQVTM, CDR2 ANQGSEA. CDR3 sequence: CSVVWEGEVQTQYF. CDR3 coding DNA: TGCAGCGTTGTATGGGAAGGGGAGGTCCAGACCCAGTACTTC.

A note on this clone: A junction end diverges from the germline sequence, so it may reflect a read error. Written as DNA, the CDR3 is TGTGCCAGCAGTGAAATTACGGGGGACTCCCTGAATTTT. Protein: CASSEITGDSLNF. The chain employs TRBV6-1 and TRBJ1-5; maybe TRBD1 (5 bases). The germline V gene has CDR1 MNHNS and CDR2 SASEGT. This CDR3 is built from 13 residues.

V usage is TRBV7-6 and J usage is TRBJ2-1; 10 nucleotides line up with TRBD2. After removal of 4 bases from V and 0 bases from J, the junction contained 3 bases not matched to a gene. Germline assignment: CDR1 SGHVS and CDR2 FNYEAQ. This CDR3 has 16 amino acids. The CDR3 sequence: CASSSGLAISYNEQFF. The CDR3 region has the DNA TGTGCCAGCAGCTCGGGACTAGCGATCTCCTACAATGAGCAGTTCTTC. The full variable domain, with the rest looked up from reference TRBV7-6 and TRBJ2-1, is GAGVSQSPRYKVTKRGQDVALRCDPISGHVSLYWYRQALGQGPEFLTYFNYEAQQDKSGLPNDRFSAERPEGSISTLTIQRTEQRDSAMYRCASSSGLAISYNEQFFGPGTRLTVL.

This clone appeared once. This rearrangement joins TRBV5-1 to TRBJ2-5; D assignment may be TRBD1 or TRBD2 (5 bases each). V shed 4 bases and J shed 5 bases, with 21 bases lying between them. The CDR3 is 16 residues long. The germline V gene encodes CDR1 SGHRS and CDR2 YFSETQ. CDR3 amino acids: CASSGSGQPRGETQYF. As DNA, the CDR3 is TGCGCCAGCAGCGGGTCGGGGCAACCAAGAGGGGAGACCCAGTACTTC.

V and J are TRBV23-1 and TRBJ2-1, with a tentative D call TRBD2 (5 bases). TRBV23-1 is labeled an ORF, and its function is uncertain. The CDR3 sequence is 15 residues long. Trimming took off 2 bases at V and 7 bases at J, with 15 bases between the two ends. Here the CDR3 reads CASSQPRGLRNEQFF. The CDR3 nucleotides read TGCGCCAGCAGTCAACCGAGAGGACTGAGGAATGAGCAGTTCTTC.

Details on this clone: Its ends do not fully match the called genes, so a read error is possible. The rearrangement joins TRBV6-1 to TRBJ1-5; no reliable D call. The CDR3 sequence is 11 residues long. Germline V CDR1 and CDR2: MNHNS, SASEGT. The CDR3 DNA is TGTGCCAGCAGTGAAGCTGGGAAGAGGGATTTT. As protein: CASSEAGKRDF.

As regards this clone: Relative to the germline gene, one junction end is altered; a read error may explain this. This sequence joins TRBV5-6 and TRBJ1-4; unclear D gene. Germline V gene lookup returns CDR1 SGHDT and CDR2 YYEEEE. This CDR3 has 15 amino acids. The CDR3 DNA reads TGTGCCAACAGCTTTACACCTGCAACTAATGAAAAACTGTTTTTT. It is translated as CANSFTPATNEKLFF. Full variable domain (rest looked up from reference TRBV5-6 and TRBJ1-4): DAGVTQSPTHLIKTRGQQVTLRCSPKSGHDTVSWYQQALGQGPQFIFQYYEEEERQRGNFPDRFSGHQFPNYSSELNVNALLLGDSALYLCANSFTPATNEKLFFGSGTQLSVL.

The chain employs TRBV7-9 and TRBJ2-5, with D perhaps TRBD1 or TRBD2 (5 bases each). The closer fit of TRBJ2-7 to the DNA end suggests the J call may be wrong. CDR1 is SEHNR and CDR2 is FQNEAQ in the germline V gene (reference sequence). The CDR3 spans 15 residues. The CDR3 coding sequence is TGTGCCAGCAGCATCCGGGACGTTTCCTCCTACGAGCAGTACTTC. Translated, it gives CASSIRDVSSYEQYF.

This rearrangement joins TRBV5-1 to TRBJ1-2; 8 bases are a match to TRBD1. The CDR3 spans 13 residues. Trimming at V came to 4 bases and at J to 8 bases, leaving 7 bases not matched to a gene. The germline V gene has CDR1 SGHRS and CDR2 YFSETQ. The CDR3 DNA reads as TGCGCCAGCAGCGTAGGACAGGGTAGGGGCTACACCTTC. Amino acid sequence: CASSVGQGRGYTF. The full variable domain, its missing parts supplied by reference TRBV5-1 and TRBJ1-2, is KAGVTQTPRYLIKTRGQQVTLSCSPISGHRSVSWYQQTPGQGLQFLFEYFSETQRNKGNFPGRFSGRQFSNSRSEMNVSTLELGDSALYLCASSVGQGRGYTFGSGTRLTVV.

The chain links TRBV7-9 to TRBJ2-7, with a possible D match to TRBD2 (5 bases). V was pared by 5 bases and J by 4 bases, with 15 bases between. CDR3 length: 14 residues. Germline assignment: CDR1 SEHNR and CDR2 FQNEAQ (reference sequence). The DNA for the CDR3 is TGTGCCAGCAGCCCCAGGAGTAGCGTTTACGAGCAGTACTTC. It yields the protein CASSPRSSVYEQYF.

The chain couples TRBV27 to TRBJ2-1; TRBD2 might be the D (6 bases). The CDR3 runs 14 residues. CDR1 is MNHEY, CDR2 SMNVEV, per germline (reference sequence). With 1 base removed from V and 4 bases from J, the gap between germline ends came to 8 bases. In DNA, the CDR3 is TGTGCCAGCAGTTTATGGAGGGGTTACAATGAGCAGTTCTTC. Amino acids: CASSLWRGYNEQFF.

V is TRBV5-5 and J is TRBJ2-3; 10 nucleotides align to TRBD2. Germline V CDR1 and CDR2: SGHKS, YYEKEE (reference sequence). V shed 4 bases and J 7 bases; nucleotides not matched to a gene: 18. CDR3 length equals 18 residues. In DNA form, the CDR3 reads TGTGCCAGCAGCCAGGCTCCCTACTCACTAGCGGGAACTCATACGCAGTATTTT. It codes for CASSQAPYSLAGTHTQYF. Full variable domain (outside the CDR3, taken from reference TRBV5-5 and TRBJ2-3): DAGVTQSPTHLIKTRGQQVTLRCSPISGHKSVSWYQQVLGQGPQFIFQYYEKEERGRGNFPDRFSARQFPNYSSELNVNALLLGDSALYLCASSQAPYSLAGTHTQYFGPGTRLTVL.

This chain links TRBV5-4 with TRBJ1-1, with 8 bases matching TRBD1. The CDR3 runs to 16 residues. CDR1 is SGHNT and CDR2 is YYREEE in the germline V gene (reference sequence). J gave up 1 base and V 4 bases, and 9 bases lay outside the gene matches. CDR3 sequence reads: CASSPMFGQGNTEAFF. In DNA, the CDR3 is TGTGCCAGCAGCCCGATGTTTGGACAGGGGAACACTGAAGCTTTCTTT.

The chain couples TRBV2 to TRBJ2-1; D might be TRBD1 (5 bases). Trimming took 3 bases from V and 6 from J, leaving 12 bases between them. This CDR3 comprises 14 residues. CDR1 is SNHLY, CDR2 FYNNEI, per germline. The DNA of the CDR3 is TGTGCCAGCAGTGAGAGTAGACAGAGCAATGAGCAGTTCTTC. As protein: CASSESRQSNEQFF.

This chain uses TRBV11-3 with TRBJ2-7; D is possibly TRBD1 or TRBD2 (6 bases each). Trimming shortened V by 5 bases and J by 0 bases, and 17 bases separated the two germline ends. The CDR3 loop spans 16 amino acids. Per the germline V gene, CDR1 is SGHNT and CDR2 is YENEEA. This CDR3 reads CASSPGGGSTSYEQYF. Written as DNA, the CDR3 is TGTGCCAGCAGCCCCGGAGGGGGGTCAACCTCCTACGAGCAGTACTTC.

The V call is TRBV18, the J call TRBJ2-2; 11 nucleotides line up with TRBD1. This CDR3 contains 17 residues. J lost 6 bases, V lost 1 base, and 7 bases had no gene match. Germline V gene data show CDR1 as KGHSH and CDR2 as LQKENI. The chain's CDR3 is CASSPRFGQGAAGELFF. The CDR3 DNA is TGTGCCAGCTCACCACGCTTTGGACAGGGGGCCGCCGGGGAGCTGTTTTTT. Full variable domain (outside the CDR3, taken from reference TRBV18 and TRBJ2-2): NAGVMQNPRHLVRRRGQEARLRCSPMKGHSHVYWYRQLPEEGLKFMVYLQKENIIDESGMPKERFSAEFPKEGPSILRIQQVVRGDSAAYFCASSPRFGQGAAGELFFGEGSRLTVL.

This sequence joins TRBV11-2 and TRBJ1-1; possibly TRBD1 for D (5 bases). V gave up 2 bases and J gave up 4 bases, with 11 bases separating them. Germline V CDR1 and CDR2: SGHAT, FQNNGV. The CDR3 spans 14 residues. The CDR3 sequence is CASSLNWDATEAFF. The CDR3 bases are TGTGCCAGCAGCTTAAATTGGGACGCCACTGAAGCTTTCTTT.

The rearrangement uses TRBV5-1 and TRBJ2-3; 11 bases map to TRBD2. V shed 3 bases and J 4 bases; nucleotides not matched to a gene: 13. The CDR3 loop spans 18 amino acids. Germline-derived CDR1 and CDR2 are SGHRS and YFSETQ. The DNA for the CDR3 is TGCGCCAGCAGCTGGGGACCGACTAGCGGGACATTGGCAGATACGCAGTATTTT. It encodes CASSWGPTSGTLADTQYF.

J is TRBJ1-4 and V is TRBV28; 10 bases agree with TRBD1. The CDR3 runs 16 residues. Trimming at V came to 7 bases and at J to 7 bases, leaving 12 bases not matched to a gene. Germline loops: CDR1 MDHEN, CDR2 SYDVKM. The CDR3 nucleotides read TGTGCCAGCAAAAACTTAGGTCGGACAGGGGGTGAAAAACTGTTTTTT. Encoded protein: CASKNLGRTGGEKLFF.

This clone was counted once. For the CDR3, the DNA is TGTGCCAGTAGTATCGAATCTAAGGTGGGGTACGAGCAGTACTTC. This sequence encodes CASSIESKVGYEQYF. The gene calls are TRBV19 and TRBJ2-7; D gene unclear. V lost 3 bases to trimming and J lost 4 bases, with 16 bases between them. CDR1 is LNHDA and CDR2 is SQIVND in the germline V gene (reference sequence). The CDR3 is 15 amino acids.

The chain joins TRBV9 to TRBJ2-1; D unclear. The germline V gene has CDR1 SGDLS and CDR2 YYNGEE. The CDR3 consists of 15 residues. The germline V and J ends were trimmed by 1 base and 0 bases, with 8 bases remaining between them. This CDR3 is CASSVSEISYNEQFF. DNA of the CDR3: TGTGCCAGCAGCGTATCCGAAATCTCCTACAATGAGCAGTTCTTC.

J is TRBJ2-7 and V is TRBV5-1; tentative D call: TRBD2 (5 bases). V was clipped by 5 bases and J by 0 bases, with 15 bases between them. Germline V CDR1 and CDR2: SGHRS, YFSETQ. The CDR3 length is 15 residues. CDR3 in amino acids: CASRPAGILSYEQYF. Here the CDR3 DNA reads TGCGCCAGCAGACCCGCCGGGATTCTCTCCTACGAGCAGTACTTC.

This clone was observed once. The chain joins TRBV18 to TRBJ2-7; the D is unclear. V was trimmed by 2 bases and J by 3 bases, leaving 8 bases between them. Germline CDR1 and CDR2: KGHSH and LQKENI. There are 13 residues in the CDR3. The CDR3 region has the DNA TGTGCCAGCTCACCAGCGGCAGTCTACGAGCAGTACTTC. Translated, it gives CASSPAAVYEQYF.

The chain recombines TRBV27 with TRBJ1-1; 9 bases are shared with TRBD1. V trimming: 5 bases; J trimming: 5 bases; junction bases outside the gene matches: 6. There are 14 residues in the CDR3. The germline CDR1 and CDR2 sequences are MNHEY and SMNVEV (reference sequence). CDR3 nucleotide sequence: TGTGCCAGCAGTCTGGGACAGGGACGGACTGAAGCTTTCTTT. Protein product: CASSLGQGRTEAFF.

The chain recombines TRBV30 with TRBJ1-5; the match to TRBD1 covers 9 bases. The V and J ends lost 5 bases and 4 bases, in that order; junction bases with no gene match: 3. The CDR3 extends over 13 amino acids. Germline CDR1 reads GTSNPN; CDR2 reads SVGIG (reference sequence). The DNA of the CDR3 is TGTGCCTGGGCCGGGACAGGGAATCAGCCCCAGCATTTT. It encodes CAWAGTGNQPQHF. The full variable domain, rest sourced from reference TRBV30 and TRBJ1-5, is SQTIHQWPATLVQPVGSPLSLECTVEGTSNPNLYWYRQAAGRGLQLLFYSVGIGQISSEVPQNLSASRPQDRQFILSSKKLLLSDSGFYLCAWAGTGNQPQHFGDGTRLSIL.

The genes are TRBV7-9 and TRBJ2-3; 7 bases match TRBD1. V trimming: 2 bases; J trimming: 6 bases; junction bases outside the gene matches: 8. Germline V CDR1 and CDR2: SEHNR, FQNEAQ (reference sequence). This CDR3 spans 15 amino acids. The CDR3 loop is CASSLTTGKVDTQYF. Written as DNA, the CDR3 is TGTGCCAGCAGCTTAACGACAGGGAAGGTCGATACGCAGTATTTT.

The sample holds a few counts of this clone. The chain carries TRBV5-5 and TRBJ2-7, with a weak D call TRBD1 (6 bases). V dropped 5 bases and J dropped 0 bases, with 15 bases sitting between them. The CDR3 has 15 amino acids. The germline CDR1 and CDR2 sequences are SGHKS and YYEKEE (reference sequence). CDR3 residues: CASSRPGQSSYEQYF. CDR3 nucleotides: TGTGCCAGCAGTCGCCCGGGACAAAGCTCCTACGAGCAGTACTTC. Full variable domain (missing parts from reference TRBV5-5 and TRBJ2-7): DAGVTQSPTHLIKTRGQQVTLRCSPISGHKSVSWYQQVLGQGPQFIFQYYEKEERGRGNFPDRFSARQFPNYSSELNVNALLLGDSALYLCASSRPGQSSYEQYFGPGTRLTVT.

This chain uses TRBV6-6 with TRBJ2-1, with 11 bases aligning to TRBD2. The ends lost 2 bases at V and 6 bases at J; junction bases unmatched: 6. The germline CDR1 and CDR2 sequences are MNHNY and SVGAGI (reference sequence). The CDR3 has 16 residues. The CDR3 DNA is TGTGCCAGCAGTTACGATAGCGGGAGGGCCCTCAATGAGCAGTTCTTC. It yields the protein CASSYDSGRALNEQFF.

The V and J genes are TRBV29-1 and TRBJ2-7; D possibly corresponds to TRBD2 (6 bases). CDR1 and CDR2 (germline): SQVTM, ANQGSEA. V lost 4 bases to trimming and J lost 4 bases, with 8 bases between them. The CDR3 is 11 amino acids. The DNA for the CDR3 is TGCAGCGTTGGGACTACATACGAGCAGTACTTC. Amino acid sequence: CSVGTTYEQYF.

The rearrangement uses TRBV4-1 and TRBJ2-5, with D possibly TRBD2 on 5 matching bases. Germline CDR1 is MGHRA and CDR2 is YSYEKL. The CDR3 sequence is 17 residues long. Deletions cut 3 bases from V and 0 bases from J, with 17 bases between. The CDR3 DNA reads TGCGCCAGCAGCCAGAAGTCAGGTTTCGGGAACCAAGAGACCCAGTACTTC. Translated, it gives CASSQKSGFGNQETQYF.